The next 30 T cell receptor beta chains were all read from a single sample in a study of cytomegalovirus exposure and HLA in healthy donors. It was with 60 Vbeta and 13 Jbeta primers that the PCR ran. Libraries were prepared by immunoSEQ multiplex PCR; TCRdb keeps only in-frame clonotypes and omits some of them. The table lists 120,000 or so clones, around 77% of them singletons. The sequenced sample was PBMCs. These receptor sequences come from a man aged 50 to 59 in good health and CMV-seropositive.

Only one count was recorded for this clone. The rearrangement links TRBV6-5 to TRBJ2-5, with D possibly matching TRBD2 (6 bases). The CDR3 has 14 residues. CDR1 MNHEY and CDR2 SVGAGI come from the germline V gene. The ends were cut back, 6 bases at V and 5 bases at J, with 16 bases in the middle. CDR3 loop: CASRHRDWMETQYF. CDR3 in DNA: TGTGCCAGCAGGCACCGGGACTGGATGGAGACCCAGTACTTC.

The CDR3 sequence is CASSAVTGVSNQPQHF. The DNA of the CDR3 is TGTGCCAGCAGTGCCGTGACAGGGGTTAGCAATCAGCCCCAGCATTTT. The gene calls are TRBV2 and TRBJ1-5; 8 positions agree with TRBD1. This CDR3 is 16 amino acids long. Germline-derived CDR1 and CDR2 are SNHLY and FYNNEI. With V trimmed by 4 bases and J by 0 bases, 5 bases remained unmatched.

The chain has TRBV5-1 and TRBJ1-4; 9 nucleotides line up with TRBD1. The germline CDR1 and CDR2 sequences are SGHRS and YFSETQ. The CDR3 totals 14 residues. Losses at the gene ends were 4 bases for V and 8 bases for J; bases not matched to a gene: 6. The CDR3, as DNA: TGCGCCAGCAGCCTACAGGGGGCAGGGGAAAAACTGTTTTTT. Translated, it gives CASSLQGAGEKLFF.

This clone is a singleton in its sample. CDR3 sequence (DNA): TGTGCTAGTGGTCCATCCTCTAGCGGGGGGGCCGGAGAGCAGTTCTTC. Translation: CASGPSSSGGAGEQFF. This chain connects TRBV12-5 to TRBJ2-1, with 12 positions matching TRBD2. Germline V gene sequence: CDR1 LGHNT, CDR2 FRNRAP. CDR3 length: 16 residues. The V and J ends lost 5 bases and 10 bases, in that order; junction bases with no gene match: 12.

The rearrangement links TRBV7-9 to TRBJ1-3, with D perhaps matching TRBD1 (6 bases). The V gene's germline CDR1 is SEHNR and CDR2 FQNEAQ (reference sequence). There are 16 residues in the CDR3. Trimming took 1 base from V and 0 from J, leaving 10 bases between them. The CDR3 nucleotides are TGTGCCAGCAGCTTAGGGGGGGGGCACTCTGGAAACACCATATATTTT. Amino acid sequence: CASSLGGGHSGNTIYF.

The chain is built from TRBV11-3 and TRBJ2-7, with TRBD1 identical over 8 bases. This CDR3 contains 14 residues. Germline lookup yields CDR1 SGHNT and CDR2 YENEEA. V shed 1 base, J shed 5 bases, and the junction held 4 bases outside the gene matches. The CDR3 DNA reads as TGTGCCAGCAGCTTAGGGACAGGGCCCCACGAGCAGTACTTC. Its translation: CASSLGTGPHEQYF.

The rearrangement uses TRBV2 and TRBJ2-7, with 12 nucleotides matching TRBD1. Unmatched junction bases numbered 6, after V lost 11 bases and J lost 4 bases. The CDR3 is made up of 13 amino acids. Germline assignment: CDR1 SNHLY and CDR2 FYNNEI. DNA for the CDR3: TGTGCCGGGAGGGACAGGGGGCGTTACGAGCAGTACTTC. Its translation is CAGRDRGRYEQYF.

This clone was detected only a few times. The V gene is TRBV19, the J gene TRBJ1-2, with 7 bases aligning to TRBD1. The J segment lost 2 bases and the V segment lost 7 bases, leaving 7 bases of the junction unmatched. Germline V gives CDR1 LNHDA, CDR2 SQIVND (reference sequence). The CDR3 totals 14 residues. The chain's CDR3 is CASNLQGINYGYTF. CDR3 DNA: TGTGCCAGTAACTTACAGGGGATCAACTATGGCTACACCTTC.

This clone was detected a few times. The genes are TRBV18 and TRBJ1-5, with 9 nucleotides matching TRBD1. CDR3 length equals 15 residues. Germline CDR1 reads KGHSH; CDR2 reads LQKENI. V gave up 5 bases and J gave up 4 bases; unmatched junction bases: 6. CDR3 amino acids: CASSLSTGGNQPQHF. CDR3 nucleotides: TGTGCCAGCTCATTATCGACAGGGGGGAATCAGCCCCAGCATTTT.

This sequence joins TRBV28 and TRBJ1-5; TRBD1 agrees at 7 bases. V lost 5 bases to trimming and J lost 7 bases; unmatched junction nucleotides: 11. Germline CDR1 MDHEN, CDR2 SYDVKM. The CDR3 totals 15 residues. The CDR3 loop is CASSLFPGQWQPQHF. The CDR3 bases are TGTGCCAGCAGTCTTTTCCCGGGACAGTGGCAGCCCCAGCATTTT.

This clone came up a few times. The CDR3 sequence is CASSRTGLYTGELFF. DNA for the CDR3: TGTGCCAGTAGTAGGACAGGTCTGTACACCGGGGAGCTGTTTTTT. This rearrangement joins TRBV19 to TRBJ2-2; 7 bases match TRBD1. The CDR3 contains 15 residues. Per the germline V gene, CDR1 is LNHDA and CDR2 is SQIVND (reference sequence). The trim removed 4 bases at V and 3 bases at J, leaving 5 bases unmatched.

The V and J genes are TRBV5-6 and TRBJ2-7, with D maybe TRBD2 (5 bases). The CDR3 has 14 residues. Germline CDR1 SGHDT, CDR2 YYEEEE. The ends were cut back, 4 bases at V and 2 bases at J, with 13 bases in the middle. The CDR3 nucleotides are TGTGCCAGCAGCCGAGGGAGTCAGGCCTACGAGCAGTACTTC. Protein sequence: CASSRGSQAYEQYF.

There are a few counts of this clone. J is TRBJ2-1 and V is TRBV28; 7 bases map to TRBD2. The V gene end was trimmed by 2 bases and the J gene end by 1 base; junction bases not matched to a gene: 2. This CDR3 contains 15 residues. The germline V gene has CDR1 MDHEN and CDR2 SYDVKM. The CDR3 loop is CASSLIAGSYNEQFF. The CDR3 DNA is TGTGCCAGCAGTTTAATAGCGGGTTCCTACAATGAGCAGTTCTTC. Full variable domain (remainder filled in from reference TRBV28 and TRBJ2-1): DVKVTQSSRYLVKRTGEKVFLECVQDMDHENMFWYRQDPGLGLRLIYFSYDVKMKEKGDIPEGYSVSREKKERFSLILESASTNQTSMYLCASSLIAGSYNEQFFGPGTRLTVL.

The chain carries TRBV5-1 and TRBJ1-4; D is undetermined. CDR1 SGHRS and CDR2 YFSETQ come from the germline V gene. V lost 1 base, J lost 4 bases, and 8 bases lay in between. This CDR3 has 14 residues. The CDR3 reads CASSLSGINEKLFF. In DNA, the CDR3 is TGCGCCAGCAGCTTGTCAGGAATTAATGAAAAACTGTTTTTT.

This clone showed up just a few times. The chain is built from TRBV5-4 and TRBJ1-1, with unresolved D. Trimming removed 0 bases from V and 3 bases from J, with 9 bases in between. The germline gives CDR1 SGHNT, CDR2 YYREEE (reference sequence). The CDR3 length is 14 residues. The DNA of the CDR3 is TGTGCCAGCAGCTTGGGTCCCGCAGACACTGAAGCTTTCTTT. Translation: CASSLGPADTEAFF.

The J gene is TRBJ2-7, the V gene TRBV19, with 8 bases identical to TRBD2. CDR1 LNHDA and CDR2 SQIVND come from the germline V gene (reference sequence). Trimming removed 1 base from V and 6 bases from J; junction bases left unmatched: 11. The CDR3 length is 16 residues. CDR3 protein: CASSIGGLGGRGEQYF. The CDR3 DNA reads TGTGCCAGTAGTATAGGGGGACTAGGCGGGCGCGGCGAGCAGTACTTC.

The V and J genes are TRBV5-1 and TRBJ1-1; 8 bases align to TRBD1. The V and J ends lost 1 base and 6 bases, in that order; junction bases with no gene match: 5. The CDR3 has 14 residues. Germline loops: CDR1 SGHRS, CDR2 YFSETQ. CDR3 in amino acids: CASSLMTGVAEAFF. The CDR3 DNA reads TGCGCCAGCAGCTTGATGACAGGGGTAGCTGAAGCTTTCTTT.

This chain connects TRBV28 to TRBJ1-6; D may be TRBD1 (5 bases). The CDR3 is 16 residues long. Germline V gives CDR1 MDHEN, CDR2 SYDVKM. Between the trimmed V and J ends, which lost 1 base and 7 bases, there was a span of 14 bases. The CDR3, as DNA: TGTGCCAGCAGTTTATCGGGGGGAACGGACAATTCACCCCTCCACTTT. Its translation is CASSLSGGTDNSPLHF.

The rearrangement uses TRBV27 and TRBJ2-5, with TRBD2 matching over 8 bases. The V gene's germline CDR1 is MNHEY and CDR2 SMNVEV (reference sequence). The V gene end was trimmed by 6 bases and the J gene end by 4 bases; junction bases not matched to a gene: 4. This CDR3 region has 13 residues. This CDR3 reads CASSRGGAETQYF. CDR3 in DNA: TGTGCCAGCAGCCGGGGGGGGGCAGAGACCCAGTACTTC.

The chain joins TRBV7-9 to TRBJ1-2; D is perhaps TRBD1 (5 bases). V was shortened by 5 bases and J by 2 bases, with 12 bases between the two germline ends. CDR3 length: 14 residues. CDR1 is SEHNR, CDR2 FQNEAQ, per germline (reference sequence). CDR3 sequence reads: CASSGRQTNYGYTF. For the CDR3, the DNA is TGTGCCAGCAGCGGCCGACAGACAAACTATGGCTACACCTTC.

J is TRBJ1-2 and V is TRBV4-3; no firm D call. Looked up from germline, CDR1 is LGHNA and CDR2 is YSLEER. This CDR3 region has 13 residues. V was pared by 1 base and J by 4 bases, with 7 bases between. The CDR3 spells CASSQVEGYGYTF. CDR3 DNA sequence: TGCGCCAGCAGCCAAGTTGAGGGCTATGGCTACACCTTC.

The chain joins TRBV15 to TRBJ2-1; 7 bases align to TRBD1. There are 15 residues in the CDR3. Germline CDR1 and CDR2: LNHNV and YYDKDF (reference sequence). The V gene end was trimmed by 1 base and the J gene end by 7 bases; junction bases not matched to a gene: 7. The CDR3 region has the DNA TGTGCCACCAGCAGAGGTAGGGGGCCGGGGAATGAGCAGTTCTTC. Its protein product is CATSRGRGPGNEQFF.

The rearrangement joins TRBV5-1 to TRBJ1-1, with TRBD1 identical over 9 bases. CDR1 and CDR2 from the germline V gene are SGHRS and YFSETQ. With 3 bases clipped from V and 0 bases from J, the junction kept 9 bases outside the gene matches. The CDR3 runs to 17 residues. As DNA, the CDR3 is TGCGCCAGCAGCTCCAAGGGACAGGGTAGAATGAACACTGAAGCTTTCTTT. This translates into CASSSKGQGRMNTEAFF.

This chain joins TRBV7-6 and TRBJ2-7, with TRBD2 identical over 8 bases. CDR3 length equals 17 residues. J lost 2 bases, V lost 4 bases, and 13 bases had no gene match. Germline CDR1 is SGHVS and CDR2 is FNYEAQ. CDR3 DNA sequence: TGTGCCAGCAGCTCCTCTTTGGCGGGAGGTGACACCTACGAGCAGTACTTC. Protein product: CASSSSLAGGDTYEQYF.

The genes are TRBV7-2 and TRBJ2-1; tentatively, D is TRBD1 (6 bases). The CDR3 runs 14 residues. Per the germline V gene, CDR1 is SGHTA and CDR2 is FQGNSA. The ends were cut back, 4 bases at V and 2 bases at J, with 9 bases in the middle. The chain's CDR3 is CASSSDRAYNEQFF. The DNA for the CDR3 is TGTGCCAGCAGCTCGGACAGAGCCTACAATGAGCAGTTCTTC.

CDR3: CASSPGGTRSVEAFF. The CDR3, as DNA: TGTGCCAGCAGTCCCGGCGGGACCCGGTCCGTAGAAGCTTTCTTT. The chain combines TRBV6-5 with TRBJ1-1, with D perhaps TRBD1 (5 bases). CDR3 length: 15 residues. Germline CDR1 MNHEY, CDR2 SVGAGI. Trimming cost V 5 bases and J 8 bases, with 21 bases left between them.

The rearrangement joins TRBV6-5 to TRBJ1-4; 7 bases match TRBD1. Germline CDR1 reads MNHEY; CDR2 reads SVGAGI. V trimming: 7 bases; J trimming: 8 bases; junction bases outside the gene matches: 10. This CDR3 is 14 amino acids long. CDR3 region: CASMRGPKGEKLFF. DNA for the CDR3: TGTGCCAGCATGAGGGGGCCCAAGGGGGAAAAACTGTTTTTT.

The chain uses TRBV5-6 and TRBJ1-2; unclear D gene. Trimming stripped 0 bases from V and 13 bases from J, with 10 bases between. The CDR3 runs 11 residues. CDR1 SGHDT and CDR2 YYEEEE come from the germline V gene. In nucleotides, the CDR3 is TGTGCCAGCAGCTTGGGCGGCCTAGGCACCTTC. Translated, it gives CASSLGGLGTF. Full variable domain (rest looked up from reference TRBV5-6 and TRBJ1-2): DAGVTQSPTHLIKTRGQQVTLRCSPKSGHDTVSWYQQALGQGPQFIFQYYEEEERQRGNFPDRFSGHQFPNYSSELNVNALLLGDSALYLCASSLGGLGTFGSGTRLTVV.

This clone turned up a few times. The chain couples TRBV4-1 to TRBJ2-5; 10 bases agree with TRBD1. The CDR3 consists of 15 residues. CDR1 MGHRA and CDR2 YSYEKL come from the germline V gene. V gave up 4 bases and J gave up 2 bases; unmatched junction bases: 4. The CDR3 DNA follows: TGCGCCAGCAGCCCGCGGGACAGGGGACAAGAGACCCAGTACTTC. Amino acid sequence: CASSPRDRGQETQYF.

J is TRBJ1-1 and V is TRBV2; D possibly corresponds to TRBD1 (5 bases). Germline CDR1 reads SNHLY; CDR2 reads FYNNEI. The CDR3 has 14 residues. The V and J ends lost 8 bases and 5 bases respectively, with 18 bases between them. Here the CDR3 reads CASSSTRGETEAFF. The CDR3 DNA reads as TGTGCCAGCTCCTCTACTCGGGGGGAGACTGAAGCTTTCTTT.